Sequencing of this T cell receptor (beta chain) was carried out in a study of blood T cell repertoires in COVID-19. Whole-study context: Collection of acute and convalescent COVID-19 samples took place in the United States, Italy and Spain. PBMCs, B-cell-depleted T cells, or T cells provided the cDNA or gDNA that made up the material.

The data were produced by immunoSEQ multiplex PCR, yet TCRdb's version contains in-frame clones alone and is incomplete. This table has just over 300,000 clones, just over 85% appearing once. Each participant's cohort was designated according to participant-reported clinical history. Donors of Cohort 3 who recovered were those that had two negative PCRs, clearance, or symptom resolution. The CDR3 is made up of 13 amino acids. V gave up 9 bases and J gave up 4 bases, with 12 bases separating them. The chain is built from TRBV12-3 or TRBV12-4 and TRBJ1-4, with D tentatively TRBD1 (5 bases). The sequence came from a man aged 30 to 39 who had recovered from COVID-19. The source material was PBMCs or T cells enriched from blood (not recorded which). CDR3 DNA: TGTGCCAGTATGGAGCAGGGTAATGAAAAACTGTTTTTT. Translation gives CASMEQGNEKLFF.